This T cell receptor beta chain was obtained from a study of OX40 agonist ivuxolimab in advanced cancers. Describing the broader study: Ivuxolimab was an agonistic, fully human IgG2 monoclonal antibody directed against OX40 (CD134), a costimulatory receptor. Partial responses occurred in three dose-escalation patients, of whom one had hepatocellular carcinoma and two had cutaneous melanoma. Intravenous ivuxolimab was administered to patients every 2 weeks at six dose levels: 0.01, 0.1, 0.3, 1.5, 3 and 10 mg/kg. Among the roughly 54 dose-escalation patients, some 20 had hepatocellular carcinoma, approximately 15 melanoma, 9 renal cell carcinoma and 9 head and neck cancer. The dose-escalation cohort was about 83% male with a mean age of around 64 years, ranging from roughly 23 to 90. Peripheral TCRbeta sequencing aimed to test whether ivuxolimab altered TCR sequence diversity and caused clonal T-cell expansion. Patients were allowed to have had prior anti-PD-1, anti-PD-L1 or anti-CTLA-4 therapy, and approximately 40% of the dose-escalation patients had been treated with checkpoint inhibitors. The paper describes the monotherapy dose-escalation part (N = 52 patients) of the phase I trial of ivuxolimab.

For sequencing of the TCRbeta CDR3 region, genomic DNA was extracted from the sorted cells. TCRbeta CDR3 regions were sequenced using the immunoSEQ Assay. Imported from immuneACCESS, the table was reduced by TCRdb to in-frame sequences with V and J called. These copies leave out some clones; in studies compared against another copy, an unresolved V gene accounts for under half, and the cause of the remainder is not known. For this sample the table gives about 82,000 clones, of which roughly 83% were detected only once. The ten most abundant clones make up over 0.7% of the sample. The germline ends are 11 bases apart after V is trimmed by 6 bases and J by 1 base. Reading the germline V gene (reference sequence) gives CDR1 LNHDA and CDR2 SQIVND. The CDR3 sequence holds 14 residues, the cysteine and phenylalanine included. Left in the record is the CDR3 DNA by itself, 42 bases read in frame from the first base.

As regards this clone: This receptor's antigen is unknown. Base qualities are not at hand, and no much larger clone is one base apart.

The research as a whole found: Low levels of normalized T-cell clonal expansion were also seen in some patients who did not respond. After ivuxolimab, CD8+ T cells had more expanded clones than CD4+ T cells on average. Which antigens the clonally expanded peripheral T cells were specific for was not determined. In the 0.1-3.0 mg/kg groups, partial responders had among the lowest normalized peripheral clonal expansion, particularly in CD8+ T cells. Clonal expansion of both CD4+ and CD8+ blood T cells was observed from baseline to week 6 at doses 0.1 to 3.0 mg/kg.

The trial excluded patients who had a history of autoimmune disease or who were on systemic immunosuppression. Peripheral blood for TCR sequencing was collected from all dose cohorts at baseline, on cycle 4 day 1, and on cycle 7 day 1. The samples were drawn from a first-in-human, open-label, multicenter phase I dose-escalation trial of ivuxolimab. Adults with locally advanced or metastatic melanoma, renal cell, hepatocellular, or head and neck squamous cell carcinoma were enrolled in the trial. Before TCR sequencing, CD4+ T cells and CD8+ T cells from peripheral blood were sorted into separate populations.

The TCR comes from an adult with an advanced solid tumor such as melanoma, head and neck, liver or kidney cancer. The rearrangement combines TRBV19 with TRBJ2-3, and TRBD1 may be the D gene, going by 6 matching bases. The source was CD4+ or CD8+ T cells sorted from blood, collected in a trial of the OX40 agonist ivuxolimab. The CDR3 is CASRIQGGTDTQYF. The nucleotides are TGTGCCAGTAGGATACAGGGAGGCACAGATACGCAGTATTTT. Supplemented by the reference TRBV19 and TRBJ2-3 proteins around the CDR3, the complete variable domain is DGGITQSPKYLFRKEGQNVTLSCEQNLNHDAMYWYRQDPGQGLRLIYYSQIVNDFQKGDIAEGYSVSREKKESFPLTVTSAQKNPTAFYLCASRIQGGTDTQYFGPGTRLTVL.